Described below is a single TCR beta chain sequence and its context. This sample is drawn from a study of blood T cell repertoires in COVID-19. Background on the study: Sites across the United States, Italy and Spain contributed samples from acute and convalescent COVID-19. Nucleic acid was either cDNA or gDNA, and it came from T cells, B-cell-depleted T cells, or PBMCs.

CDR3 length: 14 residues. Germline V gene lookup returns CDR1 SGHRS and CDR2 YFSETQ. V lost 3 bases to trimming and J lost 6 bases, with 16 bases between them. Authors' data handling: Reference gene primers were amplified, and this amplification served to estimate nucleated cell counts. Assay used: immunoSEQ multiplex PCR; TCRdb lists only in-frame clones, some missing. The DNA gave D and trimming, while V, J and clone size come from that table. The sample contains approximately 60,000 clones, around 80% of which appear only once. The origin of this receptor is a man between 60 and 75 years old with acute or convalescent COVID-19. The gene calls are TRBV5-1 and TRBJ2-7; D might be TRBD1 (8 bases). The sequenced sample consisted of peripheral blood. This CDR3 is CASSWGGQAVEQYF. CDR3 nucleotide sequence: TGCGCCAGCAGCTGGGGGGGACAGGCAGTCGAGCAGTACTTC.